Listed below are T cell receptor beta chains from one sample, sequenced in a study of blood T cell repertoires in COVID-19. This table comes from immunoSEQ multiplex PCR, and its TCRdb copy is limited to in-frame clones, with some not included. The sample records 150,000 to 200,000 clones, 75% to 90% being singletons. The sequenced sample consisted of peripheral blood. These receptors originate from a man aged 35 to 55 with acute or convalescent COVID-19. Each CDR3 is given with its conserved first and last residue. The D gene is left open where the match is weak. The size of a clone is reported for some rows only, either as once, few or many, or as a class for expanded clones.

clone_size	v_call	d_call	j_call	cdr3_nt	cdr3_aa
.	TRBV19	.	TRBJ2-2	TGTGCCAGTAGTATTCGGGGAGGCACCGGGGAGCTGTTTTTT	CASSIRGGTGELFF
.	TRBV7-2	.	TRBJ2-4	TGTGCCAGCAGCTTGGCAGGGCTGGGGGCCAAAAACATTCAGTACTTC	CASSLAGLGAKNIQYF
.	TRBV4-1	TRBD2	TRBJ2-3	TGCGCCAGCAGCCAACTAGCGGTTGCCACAGATACGCAGTATTTT	CASSQLAVATDTQYF
.	TRBV13	.	TRBJ2-3	TGTGCCAGCAGCCTCGCAAACAGGGATACGCAGTATTTT	CASSLANRDTQYF
once	TRBV7-9	.	TRBJ2-5	TGTGCCAGCAGCCCCCGAAGAGGGTTCCAAGAGACCCAGTACTTC	CASSPRRGFQETQYF
.	TRBV5-8	TRBD1	TRBJ2-1	TGTGCCAGCAGCTCACAGGGGGATGAGCAGTTCTTC	CASSSQGDEQFF
.	TRBV6-4	TRBD1	TRBJ1-5	TGTGCCAGCAGTGGCACTAACATTGACAGGGCGAACAATCAGCCCCAGCATTTT	CASSGTNIDRANNQPQHF
.	TRBV5-1	TRBD1	TRBJ2-1	TGCGCCAGCAGCTCGGACAGGCAGAGGGAGTTCTTC	CASSSDRQREFF
.	TRBV6-5	.	TRBJ2-1	TGTGCCAGCAGTTATTTGGGGGGAAACAATGAGCAGTTCTTC	CASSYLGGNNEQFF
.	TRBV7-2	.	TRBJ1-6	TGTGCCAGCAGCTTAGTTGAGGGGACTGCCTCACCCCTCCACTTT	CASSLVEGTASPLHF
.	TRBV10-3	.	TRBJ2-1	TGTGCCATCAGGTCCCCGGGTGGTGAGCAGTTCTTC	CAIRSPGGEQFF
.	TRBV1	.	TRBJ1-1	TGCACCAGCAGCCAAGATCTAAACAGGGTGAACACTGAAGCTTTCTTT	CTSSQDLNRVNTEAFF
.	TRBV7-9	TRBD2	TRBJ2-1	TGTGCCAGCAGCTTACTAGCGGGGGGAGTCAATGAGCAGTTCTTC	CASSLLAGGVNEQFF
.	TRBV2	TRBD2	TRBJ2-1	TGTGCCACCTCTACTAGCGGGGGTACCCCCGAGCAGTTCTTC	CATSTSGGTPEQFF
.	TRBV19	.	TRBJ2-1	TGTGCCAGTAGTATGCACGGTACCTACAATGAGCAGTTCTTC	CASSMHGTYNEQFF
.	TRBV25-1	TRBD2	TRBJ2-3	TGTGCCAGCAGTGGAACTAGCGGGGGCCCAGATACGCAGTATTTT	CASSGTSGGPDTQYF
.	TRBV11-3	.	TRBJ2-2	TGTGCCAGCAGCTACACGACAGCGAACACCGGGGAGCTGTTTTTT	CASSYTTANTGELFF
.	TRBV5-4	.	TRBJ1-2	TGTGCCAGCAGCCCAGGAGGGACGATCAAAGGCTACACCTTC	CASSPGGTIKGYTF
.	TRBV9	TRBD2	TRBJ2-1	TGTGCCAGCAGCGTAGACTCGGGGGGGCTTCGCAATGAGCAGTTCTTC	CASSVDSGGLRNEQFF
few	TRBV3-1/TRBV3-2	.	TRBJ1-1	TGTGCCAGCAGCCAAGTGCCCCGTACATACACTGAAGCTTTCTTT	CASSQVPRTYTEAFF
.	TRBV6-5	.	TRBJ2-5	TGTGCCAGCAGTTATGGGGGGGGGCTTCAAGAGACCCAGTACTTC	CASSYGGGLQETQYF
.	TRBV5-4	TRBD1	TRBJ2-7	TGTGCCAGCAGCACCCGGGACAGGGTTATCTACGAGCAGTACTTC	CASSTRDRVIYEQYF
.	TRBV5-1	.	TRBJ1-4	TGCGCCAGCAGCTTGGAGCTGTTAGGGGCTGATAATGAAAAACTGTTTTTT	CASSLELLGADNEKLFF
once	TRBV11-1	.	TRBJ2-3	TGTGCCAGCAGCTTAGATAGGGGGATATTCACAGATACGCAGTATTTT	CASSLDRGIFTDTQYF
.	TRBV5-1	.	TRBJ2-3	TGCGCCAGCAGCTTCGGCACAGATACGCAGTATTTT	CASSFGTDTQYF
.	TRBV6-5	.	TRBJ2-3	TGTGCCAGCAGTTACTCGAGGGGGACAGATACGCAGTATTTT	CASSYSRGTDTQYF
.	TRBV10-3	.	TRBJ2-1	TGTGCCATCAGTGAGGGGTCAGGGCACAATGAGCAGTTCTTC	CAISEGSGHNEQFF
.	TRBV7-8	.	TRBJ1-2	TGTGCCAGCAGCTTAGACGGACAGATAAGTGGAGATGGCTACACCTTC	CASSLDGQISGDGYTF
few	TRBV4-2	.	TRBJ1-1	TGTGCCAGCAGCCGCCGAGCTGGGGTACCAGGGTCTGAGGACACTGAAGCTTTCTTT	CASSRRAGVPGSEDTEAFF
.	TRBV19	TRBD1	TRBJ1-6	TGTGCCAGTAGTCTCGACAGGGTTTCACCCCTCCACTTT	CASSLDRVSPLHF
once	TRBV7-2	.	TRBJ2-7	TGTGCCAGCAGCTTAATCAGGGCCTCCTACGAGCAGTACTTC	CASSLIRASYEQYF
.	TRBV6-1	.	TRBJ1-1	TGTGCCAGCAGTGAAACAGAGCTATCGAACACTGAAGCTTTCTTT	CASSETELSNTEAFF
.	TRBV2	TRBD1	TRBJ1-4	TGTGCCAGCAGCCTACAGGGGCCAAATGAAAAACTGTTTTTT	CASSLQGPNEKLFF
.	TRBV20-1	.	TRBJ1-2	TGCAGTGCCGAGCCGGGGGGCTACACCTTC	CSAEPGGYTF
few	TRBV6-5	TRBD1	TRBJ2-2	TGTGCCAGCAGTTACCTTTACAGGGGGCAAGGCGGGGAGCTGTTTTTT	CASSYLYRGQGGELFF
.	TRBV28	TRBD1	TRBJ1-1	TGTGCCAGCAGTCGGGGGGGGACAGAGAACACTGAAGCTTTCTTT	CASSRGGTENTEAFF
.	TRBV7-9	TRBD1	TRBJ2-2	TGTGCCAGCAGCGGTTTCGGACAGGTCGCCGGGGAGCTGTTTTTT	CASSGFGQVAGELFF
.	TRBV13	.	TRBJ1-1	TGTGCCAGCAGCTTAGGGGCGTTTCCGGGCACTGAAGCTTTCTTT	CASSLGAFPGTEAFF
.	TRBV4-3	.	TRBJ2-6	TGCGCCAGCAGCCAAGACAGTCCATCCTCTGGGGCCAACGTCCTGACTTTC	CASSQDSPSSGANVLTF
.	TRBV5-4	.	TRBJ1-2	TGTGCCAGCAGCTTGGGGGGGCCGCGGCTTGATGGCTACACCTTC	CASSLGGPRLDGYTF
.	TRBV5-1	TRBD1	TRBJ2-5	TGCGCCAGCAGCACAGGGGGCTTGGAGGAGACCCAGTACTTC	CASSTGGLEETQYF
.	TRBV4-2	.	TRBJ1-1	TGTGCCAGCAGCCCGCGGGAACGGGGGGGCACTGAAGCTTTCTTT	CASSPRERGGTEAFF
.	TRBV7-6	TRBD2	TRBJ2-2	TGTGCCAGCAGCTTAGATATAGCGGGGGGCCGGAACACCGGGGAGCTGTTTTTT	CASSLDIAGGRNTGELFF
.	TRBV9	.	TRBJ1-1	TGTGCCAGCAGCATAACAGAGAACACTGAAGCTTTCTTT	CASSITENTEAFF
.	TRBV6-5	TRBD1	TRBJ2-5	TGTGCCAGCGGGCAGGGGGCGGGAGAGACCCAGTACTTC	CASGQGAGETQYF
.	TRBV18	.	TRBJ1-1	TGTGCCAGCTCACTTACCCCGACAGCTCCGAACACTGAAGCTTTCTTT	CASSLTPTAPNTEAFF
.	TRBV5-1	.	TRBJ1-1	TGCGCCAGCAGCTTGATGGTAGGGGTAAACACTGAAGCTTTCTTT	CASSLMVGVNTEAFF
.	TRBV3-1/TRBV3-2	.	TRBJ1-6	TGTGCCAGCAGCCAAGACCCCTCAGCGTATTCACCCCTCCACTTT	CASSQDPSAYSPLHF
once	TRBV19	TRBD2	TRBJ2-5	TGTGCCAGTAGTACCCTCTGGGGGGGTGGAGAGACCCAGTACTTC	CASSTLWGGGETQYF
.	TRBV4-1	TRBD1	TRBJ2-3	TGCGCCAGCAGCCAGGGACAGGGGGTTGTCTTGGATACGCAGTATTTT	CASSQGQGVVLDTQYF
.	TRBV6-6	.	TRBJ1-2	TGTGCCAGCAGTCTGCCGGGCCCGAGGGGGGGTAACCGCTATGGCTACACCTTC	CASSLPGPRGGNRYGYTF